This T cell receptor beta chain was captured in a study of T cell repertoires in aging, cancer and after chemotherapy. Whole-study context: Six age groups, ranging from 30 or younger to 70 or older, included the donors. Study-wide results and caveats: Thymic emigration or peripheral T cell expansion may be impaired by lymphoid organ infiltration in hematological cancer. Compared with age-matched healthy donors, untreated hematological or solid cancer patients showed higher blood TCR clonality.

Of note for this clonotype: Its target is not known.

Trimming took 1 base from V and 2 from J, leaving 13 bases between them. Germline V gives CDR1 SGHVS, CDR2 FNYEAQ. CDR3 length: 16 residues. TCR beta rearrangements were amplified from peripheral blood genomic DNA. Rearranged V-D-J TRB sequences were amplified with a mixed TRB-A/B primer pool. In TCRdb, the multiplex PCR reads were re-called with MiXCR into one record per CDR3 protein. The table shows under 3,000 distinct CDR3 sequences, with roughly 49% occurring only once. The sequencing sample was made of blood. The receptor comes from a human donor with a blood cancer. The chain employs TRBV7-6 and TRBJ2-3; possible D gene TRBD1, 7 bases. CDR3 nucleotide sequence: TGTGCCAGCAGCTTAGGATCAGGGGGGACCACAGATACGCAGTATTTT. This sequence encodes CASSLGSGGTTDTQYF.